This T cell receptor beta chain was sequenced for a study of blood T cell repertoires in COVID-19. Study details: Material from acute and convalescent COVID-19 was sourced from the United States, Italy and Spain. Sources were T cells, B-cell-depleted T cells, or PBMCs; the material itself was cDNA or gDNA.

This CDR3 has 15 amino acids. Germline CDR1 and CDR2: MNHEY and SMNVEV (reference sequence). J lost 11 bases, V lost 0 bases, and 7 bases had no gene match. Per the study methods: From reference gene primer amplification, estimates of nucleated cell counts were derived. TCRdb's copy holds only in-frame clones and misses some; the assay was immunoSEQ multiplex PCR. The V and J calls and the clone size are those of that table, but D and trimming were determined from the DNA. This repertoire shows 140,000 or so clones, more than 65% found once; its top ten account for about a tenth. The sequencing sample was made of peripheral blood. This clonotype was sampled from a man aged 60-69 years with active or convalescent COVID-19. The rearrangement links TRBV27 to TRBJ2-1; 10 positions agree with TRBD2. CDR3 sequence (DNA): TGTGCCAGCAGTTTATCCCGGGTAGCGGGGGGCCAGCAGTTCTTC. Translated: CASSLSRVAGGQQFF.